This paragraph covers one T cell receptor beta chain sequence. This sample was taken from a study of cytomegalovirus exposure and HLA in healthy donors. Trimming removed 4 bases at V and 4 bases at J, with 13 bases between. CDR1 MNHEY and CDR2 SVGAGI come from the germline V gene. This CDR3 spans 14 amino acids. Use of 60 Vbeta and 13 Jbeta primers characterized the PCR. Repertoires were generated with immunoSEQ multiplex PCR, while TCRdb's copy carries only in-frame clones and drops some. There are more than 130,000 clones in the sample, with 2% to 3% held by the top ten. Sample: PBMCs. This TCR derives from a man aged 40-55 years in good health and CMV-seronegative. This chain connects TRBV6-5 to TRBJ1-2, with D perhaps TRBD1 (6 bases). For the CDR3, the DNA is TGTGCCAGCAGTTCCCGGACAGACTCCTATGGCTACACCTTC. Encoded protein: CASSSRTDSYGYTF.